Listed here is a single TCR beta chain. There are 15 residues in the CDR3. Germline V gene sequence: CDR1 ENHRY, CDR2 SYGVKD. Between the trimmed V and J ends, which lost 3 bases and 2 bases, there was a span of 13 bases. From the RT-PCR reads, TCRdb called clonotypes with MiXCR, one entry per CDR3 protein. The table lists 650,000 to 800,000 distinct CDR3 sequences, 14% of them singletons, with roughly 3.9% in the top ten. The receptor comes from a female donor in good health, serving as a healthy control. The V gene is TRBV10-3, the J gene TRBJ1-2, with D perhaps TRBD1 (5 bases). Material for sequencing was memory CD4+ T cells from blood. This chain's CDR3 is CAISDIPGGNYGYTF. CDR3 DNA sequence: TGTGCCATCAGTGATATCCCGGGGGGGAACTATGGCTACACCTTC.